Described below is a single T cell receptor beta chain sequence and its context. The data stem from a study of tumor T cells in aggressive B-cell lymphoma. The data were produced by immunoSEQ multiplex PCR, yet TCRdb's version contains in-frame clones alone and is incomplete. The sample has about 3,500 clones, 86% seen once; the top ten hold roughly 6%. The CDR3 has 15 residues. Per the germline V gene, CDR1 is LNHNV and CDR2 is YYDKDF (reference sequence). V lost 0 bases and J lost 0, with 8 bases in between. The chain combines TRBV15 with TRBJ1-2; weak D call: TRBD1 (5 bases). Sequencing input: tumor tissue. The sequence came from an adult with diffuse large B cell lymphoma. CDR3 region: CATSRDGAANYGYTF. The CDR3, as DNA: TGTGCCACCAGCAGAGATGGGGCCGCTAACTATGGCTACACCTTC.